Sequencing of this T cell receptor beta chain was carried out in a study of PD-1 blockade in classical Hodgkin lymphoma. V lost 0 bases, J lost 2 bases, and 10 bases lay in between. CDR1 is MNHEY, CDR2 SVGAGI, per germline. This CDR3 is 15 amino acids long. For this clone: Its antigen is not identified.

Stated time point: newly diagnosed, previously untreated cHL patient sample. For comparison, PBMCs from newly diagnosed, untreated classical Hodgkin lymphoma were used. General observations from the study: Reported findings placed baseline TCR diversity lower in newly diagnosed patients (compared with healthy donors). Reasons behind the repertoire differences stay unclear, perhaps disease activity or earlier therapy.

This table comes from immunoSEQ multiplex PCR, and its TCRdb copy is limited to in-frame clones, with some not included. The sample holds tens of thousands of clones, about 93% seen once. Material: peripheral blood mononuclear cells (PBMCs). The V and J genes are TRBV6-5 and TRBJ2-5, with TRBD2 as a possible D gene (6 bases). This receptor was obtained from a human donor with classical Hodgkin lymphoma. The CDR3 DNA reads as TGTGCCAGCAGTTACTCTTGGCGGGAACAAGAGACCCAGTACTTC. Protein product: CASSYSWREQETQYF.